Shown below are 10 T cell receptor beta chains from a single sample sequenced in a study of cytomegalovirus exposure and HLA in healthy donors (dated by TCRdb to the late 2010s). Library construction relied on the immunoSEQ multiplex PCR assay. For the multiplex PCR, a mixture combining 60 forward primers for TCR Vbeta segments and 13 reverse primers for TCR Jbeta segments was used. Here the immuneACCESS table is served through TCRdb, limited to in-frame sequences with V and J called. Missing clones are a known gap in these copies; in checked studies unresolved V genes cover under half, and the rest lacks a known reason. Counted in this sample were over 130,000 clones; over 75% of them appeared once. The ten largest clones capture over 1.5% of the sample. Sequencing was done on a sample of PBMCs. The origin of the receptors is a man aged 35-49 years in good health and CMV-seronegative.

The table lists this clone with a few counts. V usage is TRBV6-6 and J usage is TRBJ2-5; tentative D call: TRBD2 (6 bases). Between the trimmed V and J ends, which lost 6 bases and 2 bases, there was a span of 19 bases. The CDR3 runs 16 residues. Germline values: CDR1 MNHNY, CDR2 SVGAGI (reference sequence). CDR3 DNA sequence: TGTGCCAGCAGGAGGGGCCGGGGGATTACACAAGAGACCCAGTACTTC. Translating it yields CASRRGRGITQETQYF.

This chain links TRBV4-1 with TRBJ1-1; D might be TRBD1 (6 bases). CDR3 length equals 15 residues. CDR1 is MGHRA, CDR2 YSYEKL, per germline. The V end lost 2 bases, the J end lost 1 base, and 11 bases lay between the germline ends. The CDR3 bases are TGCGCCAGCAGCCAACCCGGGACATCGAACACTGAAGCTTTCTTT. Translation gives CASSQPGTSNTEAFF.

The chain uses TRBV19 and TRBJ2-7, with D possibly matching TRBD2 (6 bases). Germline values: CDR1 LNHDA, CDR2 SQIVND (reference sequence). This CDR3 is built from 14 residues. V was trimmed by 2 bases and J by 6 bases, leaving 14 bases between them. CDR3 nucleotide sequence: TGTGCCAGTAGTATACAAGACTACGGGGGCGAGCAGTACTTC. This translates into CASSIQDYGGEQYF.

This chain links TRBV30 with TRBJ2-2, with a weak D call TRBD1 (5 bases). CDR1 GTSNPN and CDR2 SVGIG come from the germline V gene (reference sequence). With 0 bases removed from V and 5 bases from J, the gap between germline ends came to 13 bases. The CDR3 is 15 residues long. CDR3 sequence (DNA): TGTGCCTGGAGTGTAGGGGTTGTTGGTACCGGGGAGCTGTTTTTT. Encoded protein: CAWSVGVVGTGELFF.

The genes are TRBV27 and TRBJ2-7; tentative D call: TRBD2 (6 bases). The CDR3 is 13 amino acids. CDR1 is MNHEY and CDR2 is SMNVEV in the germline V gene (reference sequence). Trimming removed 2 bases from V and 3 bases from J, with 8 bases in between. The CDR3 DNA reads TGTGCCAGCAGTTTAGGGGGACTCTACGAGCAGTACTTC. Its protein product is CASSLGGLYEQYF.

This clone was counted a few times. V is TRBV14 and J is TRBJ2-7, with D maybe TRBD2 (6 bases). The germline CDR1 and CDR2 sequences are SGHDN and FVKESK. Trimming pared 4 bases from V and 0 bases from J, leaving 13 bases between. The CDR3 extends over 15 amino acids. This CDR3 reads CASSLSADYSYEQYF. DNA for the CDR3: TGTGCCAGCAGCCTATCCGCGGACTACTCCTACGAGCAGTACTTC.

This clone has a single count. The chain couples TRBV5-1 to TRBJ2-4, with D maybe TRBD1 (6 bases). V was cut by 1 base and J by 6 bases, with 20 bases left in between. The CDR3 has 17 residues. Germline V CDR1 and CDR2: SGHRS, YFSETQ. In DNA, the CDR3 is TGCGCCAGCAGCTTGACCGGGACACCTACTCTATCAAACATTCAGTACTTC. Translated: CASSLTGTPTLSNIQYF.

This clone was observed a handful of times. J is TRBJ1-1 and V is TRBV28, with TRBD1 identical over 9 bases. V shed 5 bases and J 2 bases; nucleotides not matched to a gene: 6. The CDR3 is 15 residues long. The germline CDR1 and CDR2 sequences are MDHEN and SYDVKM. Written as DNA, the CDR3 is TGTGCCAGCAGTGCAGTGGACAGGGGAAACACTGAAGCTTTCTTT. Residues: CASSAVDRGNTEAFF.

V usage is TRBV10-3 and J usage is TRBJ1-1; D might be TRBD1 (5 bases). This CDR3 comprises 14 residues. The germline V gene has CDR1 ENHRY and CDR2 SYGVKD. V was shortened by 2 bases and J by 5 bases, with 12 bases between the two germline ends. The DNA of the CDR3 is TGTGCCATCAGTGAGGGGGGGACGGGGACTGAAGCTTTCTTT. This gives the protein CAISEGGTGTEAFF.

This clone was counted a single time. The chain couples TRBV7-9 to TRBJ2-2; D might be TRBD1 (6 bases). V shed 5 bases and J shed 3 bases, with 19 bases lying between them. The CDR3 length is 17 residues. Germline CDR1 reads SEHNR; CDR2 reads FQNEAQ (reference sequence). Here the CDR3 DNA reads TGTGCCAGCAGCCCCTCCAGGGGTCAGGAGTACACCGGGGAGCTGTTTTTT. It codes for CASSPSRGQEYTGELFF.